This TCR beta chain was obtained from a study of cytomegalovirus exposure and HLA in healthy donors. The PCR had 60 Vbeta and 13 Jbeta primers. TCRdb's copy holds only in-frame clones and misses some; the assay was immunoSEQ multiplex PCR. The data hold approximately 150,000 clones, with around three quarters observed a single time. Study observations and caveats: TCR beta V- and J-gene trimming, according to a later analysis, was linked to a missense DCLRE1C variant. The authors later found TCR association rates varying by HLA locus, with DRB1 most and HLA-C fewest. Some TCR beta chains (164 of them) were listed as cytomegalovirus-associated.

A word on this clone: Its antigen is not known.

The source is a woman in her forties in good health and CMV-seronegative. Sequenced input: PBMCs.

In DNA, the CDR3 is TGTGCCAGCAGAGGGACTAGCGGGAGGAAGGGTTACAATGAGCAGTTCTTC. This encodes CASRGTSGRKGYNEQFF. The chain uses TRBV27 and TRBJ2-1; TRBD2 matches at 15 bases. The CDR3 loop spans 17 amino acids. The J segment lost 4 bases and the V segment lost 6 bases, leaving 7 bases of the junction unmatched. Per the germline V gene, CDR1 is MNHEY and CDR2 is SMNVEV (reference sequence).